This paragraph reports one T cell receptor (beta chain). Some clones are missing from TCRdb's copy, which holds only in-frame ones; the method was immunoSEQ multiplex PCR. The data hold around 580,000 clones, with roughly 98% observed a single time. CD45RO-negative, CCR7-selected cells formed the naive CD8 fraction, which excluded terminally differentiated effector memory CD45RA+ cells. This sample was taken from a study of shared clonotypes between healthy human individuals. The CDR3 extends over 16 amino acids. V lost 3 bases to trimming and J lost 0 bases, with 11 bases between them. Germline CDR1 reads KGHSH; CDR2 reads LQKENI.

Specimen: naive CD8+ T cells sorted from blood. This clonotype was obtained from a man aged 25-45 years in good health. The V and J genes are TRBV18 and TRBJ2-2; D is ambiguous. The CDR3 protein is CASSPYRTPNTGELFF. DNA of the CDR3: TGTGCCAGCTCACCGTACCGGACCCCGAACACCGGGGAGCTGTTTTTT.